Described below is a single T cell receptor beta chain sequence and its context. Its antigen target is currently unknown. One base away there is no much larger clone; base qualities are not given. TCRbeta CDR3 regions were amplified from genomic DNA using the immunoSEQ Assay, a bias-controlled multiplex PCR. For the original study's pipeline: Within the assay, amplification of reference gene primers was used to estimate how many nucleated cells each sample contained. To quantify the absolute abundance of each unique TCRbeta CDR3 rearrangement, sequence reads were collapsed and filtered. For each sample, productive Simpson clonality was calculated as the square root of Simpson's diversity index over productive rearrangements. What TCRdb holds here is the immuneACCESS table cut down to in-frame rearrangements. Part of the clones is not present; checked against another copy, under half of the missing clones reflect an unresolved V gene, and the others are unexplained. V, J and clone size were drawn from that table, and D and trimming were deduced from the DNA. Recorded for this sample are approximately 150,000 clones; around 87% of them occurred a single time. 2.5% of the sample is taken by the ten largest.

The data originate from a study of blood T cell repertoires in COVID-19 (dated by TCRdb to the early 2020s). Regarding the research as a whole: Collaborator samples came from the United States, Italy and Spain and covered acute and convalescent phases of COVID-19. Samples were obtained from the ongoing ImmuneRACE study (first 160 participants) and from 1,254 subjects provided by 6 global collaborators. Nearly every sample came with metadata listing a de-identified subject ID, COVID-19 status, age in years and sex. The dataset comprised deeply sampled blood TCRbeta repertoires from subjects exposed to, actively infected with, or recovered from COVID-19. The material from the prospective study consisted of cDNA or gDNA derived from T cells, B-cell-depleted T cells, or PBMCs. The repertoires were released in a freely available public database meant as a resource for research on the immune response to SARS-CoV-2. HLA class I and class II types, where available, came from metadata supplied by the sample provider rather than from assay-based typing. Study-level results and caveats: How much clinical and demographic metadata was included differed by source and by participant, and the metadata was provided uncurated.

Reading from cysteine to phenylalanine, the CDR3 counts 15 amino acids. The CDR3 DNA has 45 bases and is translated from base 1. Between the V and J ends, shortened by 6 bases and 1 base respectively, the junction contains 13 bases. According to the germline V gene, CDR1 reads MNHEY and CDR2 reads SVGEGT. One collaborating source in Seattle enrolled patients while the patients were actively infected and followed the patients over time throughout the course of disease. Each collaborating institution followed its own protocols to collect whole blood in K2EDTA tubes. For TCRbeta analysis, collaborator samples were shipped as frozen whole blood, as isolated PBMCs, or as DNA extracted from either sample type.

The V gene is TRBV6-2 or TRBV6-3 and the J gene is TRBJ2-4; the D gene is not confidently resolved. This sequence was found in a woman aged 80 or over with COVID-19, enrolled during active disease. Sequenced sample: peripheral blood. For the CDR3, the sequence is CASSQRGVAKNIQYF. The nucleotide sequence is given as TGTGCCAGCAGCCAGCGTGGTGTGGCCAAAAACATTCAGTACTTC.